What follows are 21 T cell receptor beta chains derived from one specimen sequenced in a study of CD8+ T cells in alopecia areata listed by TCRdb under 2018. The time point label, as the study defines it: mouse skin 6 weeks after grafting, around onset of hair loss. Libraries were made using the immunoSEQ multiplex PCR assay. To provide template for TCR sequencing, every sample had RNA extracted and reverse transcribed into cDNA. Here the immuneACCESS table is served through TCRdb, limited to in-frame sequences with V and J called. Missing clones are a known gap in these copies; in checked studies unresolved V genes cover under half, and the rest lacks a known reason. The table records 4,500 to 7,000 clones for this sample, and not one of them appears only once. The leading ten clones occupy roughly a quarter of the sample. The material was skin, obtained at week 6. The receptors were sampled from a C3H/HeJ mouse with alopecia areata. For this strain, the MHC haplotype is H2-k.

This clone was counted many times. Gene names and germline match the mouse. The read ends 4 residues before the CDR3 terminus; that terminus is restored from the germline J gene. The chain recombines TRBV1 with TRBJ2-7; 10 nucleotides align to TRBD1. Germline CDR1 and CDR2: NSQYPW and LRSPGD (reference sequence). The length of the CDR3 is 14 residues. Here the CDR3 reads CTCSVTGGFDEQYF. The sequenced part of the CDR3 DNA is TGCACCTGCAGTGTGACAGGGGGCTTCGAT.

The table lists this clone with many counts. Mouse gene names apply. CDR3: CASSDVWEREVFF. Incomplete CDR3 DNA: TGTGCCAGCAGTGACGTCTGGGAAAGA. This rearrangement joins TRBV13-1 to TRBJ1-1; D not certain. Coverage ceases 4 residues before the CDR3 finishes, and the germline J gene fills in the end. The CDR3 loop spans 13 amino acids. Germline values: CDR1 NSHNY, CDR2 SYGAGN.

This clone was picked up a small number of times. Gene labels here are mouse ones. From the germline J gene comes the end of the CDR3, since the read stops 4 residues before it. The rearrangement links TRBV13-2 to TRBJ2-2, with 7 bases matching TRBD1. The length of the CDR3 is 14 residues. The junction had 0 bases not matched to a gene; V was cut back by 2 bases and J by 2 bases. Germline V gene sequence: CDR1 NNHNN, CDR2 SYGAGS (reference sequence). The CDR3 loop is CASGETGNTGQLYF. CDR3 bases read: TGTGCCAGCGGTGAGACAGGGAACACCGGG.

A word on this clone: Gene names are the mouse ones. The read comes to an end 4 residues before the CDR3 does, leaving the germline J gene to fill in the end. This sequence joins TRBV1 and TRBJ2-1; 7 bases line up with TRBD2. V was clipped by 1 base and J by 3 bases; unmatched bases: 0. Per the germline V gene, CDR1 is NSQYPW and CDR2 is LRSPGD (reference sequence). This CDR3 is 14 amino acids long. The CDR3 DNA, read in part, is TGCACCTGCAGTGCAGGGGGGGGCTATGCT. As protein: CTCSAGGGYA. The complete CDR3 sequence is CTCSAGGGYAEQFF.

In this sample, this clone turned up many times. Gene names are mouse gene names. The DNA ends 4 residues before the CDR3 does, and the rest of the CDR3 is filled in from the germline J gene. The chain couples TRBV13-1 to TRBJ2-7; 9 bases fit TRBD2. The CDR3 has 14 amino acids. CDR1 NSHNY and CDR2 SYGAGN come from the germline V gene. CDR3 bases read: TGTGCCAGCAGTGATCCCTGGGGGGGGTAT. This sequence encodes CASSDPWGGY. The whole CDR3 sequence is CASSDPWGGYEQYF.

This clone appeared a few times. This clone may be a read error of a much larger clone one base away. Gene names refer to mouse genes. With the read ending 4 residues before the CDR3 end, the germline J gene is used to fill in that end. This rearrangement joins TRBV2 to TRBJ2-7; perhaps TRBD1 as D (5 bases). The length of the CDR3 is 13 residues. From germline, CDR1 is LGHNA and CDR2 YSYQKL. Trimming pared 3 bases from V and 0 bases from J, leaving 6 bases between. Partial CDR3 DNA: TGTGCCAGCAGCCACGACAGCTCCTAT. Amino acid sequence: CASSHDSSY. The whole CDR3 sequence reads CASSHDSSYEQYF.

Ten or more counts support this clone. Germline and genes: mouse. The read finishes 4 residues shy of the CDR3 end, and the germline J gene is used to complete it. The chain joins TRBV19 to TRBJ1-1; 7 nucleotides line up with TRBD1. J gave up 1 base and V 5 bases, and 5 bases lay outside the gene matches. Germline V gene data show CDR1 as FNHDT and CDR2 as SITEND (reference sequence). The CDR3 extends over 14 amino acids. The part of the CDR3 DNA that was read is TGTGCCAGCAGCTCAGACAGGGTGAACACA. This encodes CASSSDRVNT. The complete CDR3 sequence is CASSSDRVNTEVFF.

This clone was observed at least ten times. The gene symbols are mouse symbols. The CDR3 end falls 4 residues outside the read, so it is completed with the germline J gene. This chain links TRBV1 with TRBJ2-7; no firm D call. Germline assignment: CDR1 NSQYPW and CDR2 LRSPGD (reference sequence). V dropped 0 bases and J dropped 0 bases, with 9 bases sitting between them. This CDR3 is 15 amino acids long. This CDR3 reads CTCSAESPGSYEQYF. The sequenced part of the CDR3 DNA is TGCACCTGCAGTGCAGAATCACCAGGCTCCTAT.

On this clone: The gene names here belong to mouse. Read coverage stops 4 residues before the CDR3 terminus; the germline J gene supplies the remainder. The chain links TRBV13-2 to TRBJ1-2; D ambiguous. This CDR3 is built from 15 residues. Germline V gene lookup returns CDR1 NNHNN and CDR2 SYGAGS (reference sequence). V gave up 0 bases and J gave up 0 bases, with 9 bases separating them. The sequenced part of the CDR3 DNA is TGTGCCAGCGGTGATGCGTACAGTGCAAACTCC. It specifies CASGDAYSANS. The whole CDR3 protein reads CASGDAYSANSDYTF.

This clone appeared many times. Any gene name here is a mouse gene name. Read sequence stops 4 residues before the CDR3 end, and the germline J gene provides the missing end. The chain carries TRBV19 and TRBJ2-1; 11 bases map to TRBD1. V lost 4 bases to trimming and J lost 5 bases; unmatched junction nucleotides: 2. The germline CDR1 and CDR2 sequences are FNHDT and SITEND (reference sequence). The CDR3 spans 14 residues. CDR3 bases read: TGTGCCAGCAGTCGGGACAGGGGGAATGCT. Its translation: CASSRDRGNA. The full CDR3 protein is CASSRDRGNAEQFF.

In regard to this clone: The listed genes are named as in mouse. The read ends 4 residues early relative to the CDR3; the germline J gene fills the gap. The V gene is TRBV13-1, the J gene TRBJ2-5; TRBD2 aligns across 8 bases. Looked up from germline, CDR1 is NSHNY and CDR2 is SYGAGN. This CDR3 comprises 15 residues. The V segment lost 5 bases and the J segment 0 bases; nucleotides outside the gene matches: 5. Incomplete CDR3 DNA: TGTGCCAGCAGGCCACTGGGGGCTAACCAAGAC. Translated, it gives CASRPLGANQD. The full CDR3 protein is CASRPLGANQDTQYF.

This clone occurred a few times. Gene names refer to mouse genes. The read finishes 4 residues shy of the CDR3 end, and the germline J gene is used to complete it. The chain joins TRBV5 to TRBJ1-1; weak D call: TRBD1 (5 bases). The CDR3 is made up of 16 amino acids. The germline V gene encodes CDR1 LGHNA and CDR2 YNLKQL (reference sequence). Trimming stripped 1 base from V and 0 bases from J, with 12 bases between. The DNA read from the CDR3 is TGTGCCAGCAGCCAAGTTTGGTGGGGACAGAACACA. Translating gives CASSQVWWGQNT. The whole CDR3 is CASSQVWWGQNTEVFF.

This clone was observed at least ten times. Mouse names are used for the genes. CDR3 protein: CASGEPGHRAETLYF. The covered CDR3 bases are TGTGCCAGCGGTGAGCCGGGACACCGTGCAGAA. The V and J genes are TRBV13-2 and TRBJ2-3; TRBD1 might be the D (6 bases). The read falls 4 residues short of the CDR3 end, and the missing part is taken from the germline J gene. Between the trimmed V and J ends, which lost 2 bases and 1 base, there was a span of 11 bases. Germline CDR1 and CDR2: NNHNN and SYGAGS (reference sequence). The CDR3 sequence is 15 residues long.

This clone has at least ten counts. Gene names are mouse gene names. The read stops 4 residues short of the end of the CDR3; the missing end is completed from the germline J gene. The chain uses TRBV16 and TRBJ2-1; the match to TRBD2 covers 8 bases. Germline V gene sequence: CDR1 SGHSA, CDR2 FRNQAP. This CDR3 is 16 amino acids long. Trimming removed 0 bases from V and 3 bases from J; junction bases left unmatched: 4. The sequenced part of the CDR3 DNA is TGTGCAAGCAGCTTAGATTTGTGGGGGGGCTATGCT. Residues: CASSLDLWGGYA. The entire CDR3 is CASSLDLWGGYAEQFF.

By share, this clone ranks as medium-sized. Genes and germline come from the mouse. The CDR3 loop reads CTCSADAEQFF. The part of the CDR3 DNA that was read is TGCACCTGCAGTGCAGATGCT. The chain combines TRBV1 with TRBJ2-1; D uncertain. The read halts 4 residues ahead of the CDR3 end, with the missing end drawn from the germline J gene. There are 11 residues in the CDR3. V gave up 0 bases and J gave up 6 bases, with 0 bases separating them. Looked up from germline, CDR1 is NSQYPW and CDR2 is LRSPGD (reference sequence).

By proportion, this clone is medium-sized. Gene names and germline refer to mouse. The DNA ends 4 residues before the CDR3 does, and the rest of the CDR3 is filled in from the germline J gene. V gene TRBV16 combines with J gene TRBJ1-1; 8 nucleotides line up with TRBD1. The CDR3 is 16 residues long. Germline assignment: CDR1 SGHSA and CDR2 FRNQAP. The V segment lost 0 bases and the J segment 3 bases; nucleotides outside the gene matches: 6. CDR3 in amino acids: CASSLDLWTGHTEVFF. The covered CDR3 bases are TGTGCAAGCAGCTTAGATCTGTGGACAGGGCACACA.

This clone occurred many times. Mouse gene names apply. The CDR3 DNA, read in part, is TGTGCTAGCAGTAGGGCAGGGGCAAACTCC. Translation: CASSRAGANS. The full CDR3 protein reads CASSRAGANSDYTF. V is TRBV17 and J is TRBJ1-2; TRBD1 might be the D (6 bases). The CDR3 end is not reached by the read, which stops 4 residues before it; the germline J gene fills it in. The CDR3 extends over 14 amino acids. V gave up 3 bases and J gave up 0 bases, with 8 bases separating them. CDR1 is MNHDT and CDR2 is YYDKIL in the germline V gene.

A note on this clone: Mouse gene names apply. The read ends 4 residues before the CDR3 terminus; that terminus is restored from the germline J gene. The V gene is TRBV13-2, the J gene TRBJ2-1; 8 bases line up with TRBD2. The CDR3 has 14 amino acids. The germline V gene encodes CDR1 NNHNN and CDR2 SYGAGS (reference sequence). Trimming removed 3 bases from V and 1 base from J; junction bases left unmatched: 0. CDR3 sequence: CASGAGGNYAEQFF. The covered CDR3 bases are TGTGCCAGCGGTGCTGGGGGGAACTATGCT.

This clone has ten or more counts. The genes are named according to mouse. The DNA ends 4 residues before the CDR3 does, and the rest of the CDR3 is filled in from the germline J gene. The V gene is TRBV13-3, the J gene TRBJ2-3, with TRBD1 matching 8 bases. The V and J ends lost 5 bases and 1 base, in that order; junction bases with no gene match: 3. The CDR3 length is 14 residues. Germline CDR1 and CDR2: NNHDY and SYVADS. The CDR3 here is CASRQGAGAETLYF. The sequenced CDR3 bases are TGTGCCAGCAGGCAGGGGGCGGGTGCAGAA.

This clone has a count of ten or more. These gene names are mouse names. The read comes to an end 4 residues before the CDR3 does, leaving the germline J gene to fill in the end. The J gene is TRBJ2-4, the V gene TRBV19; a possible D gene is TRBD2 (6 bases). With 5 bases removed from V and 0 bases from J, the gap between germline ends came to 13 bases. Germline V gene data show CDR1 as FNHDT and CDR2 as SITEND (reference sequence). The CDR3 spans 15 residues. The CDR3 reads CASSPPGTSQNTLYF. The sequenced CDR3 bases are TGTGCCAGCAGCCCCCCTGGGACTAGTCAAAAC.

For this clone: Gene and germline names: mouse. The read falls 3 residues short of the CDR3 end, and the missing part is taken from the germline J gene. The gene calls are TRBV29 and TRBJ1-6; no clear D. Being an ORF, TRBJ1-6 has a function that is uncertain. The germline gives CDR1 MSHET, CDR2 SYDVDS. Trimming removed 2 bases from V and 7 bases from J, with 6 bases in between. The CDR3 length is 13 residues. This CDR3 reads CASSLHRNSPLYF. The CDR3 DNA, read in part, is TGTGCTAGCAGTTTACACAGAAATTCGCCC.